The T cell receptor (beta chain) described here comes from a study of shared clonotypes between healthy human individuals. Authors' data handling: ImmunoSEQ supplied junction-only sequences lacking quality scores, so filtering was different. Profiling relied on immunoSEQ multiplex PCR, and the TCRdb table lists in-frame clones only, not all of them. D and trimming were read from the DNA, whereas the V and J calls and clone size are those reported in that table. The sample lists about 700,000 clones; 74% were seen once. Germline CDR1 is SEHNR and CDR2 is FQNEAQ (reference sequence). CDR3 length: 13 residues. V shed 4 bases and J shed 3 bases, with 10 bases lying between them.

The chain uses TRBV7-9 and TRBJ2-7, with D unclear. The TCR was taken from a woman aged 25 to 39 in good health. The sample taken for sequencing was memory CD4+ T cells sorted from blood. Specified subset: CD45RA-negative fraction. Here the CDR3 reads CASSSLSFYEQYF. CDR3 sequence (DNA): TGTGCCAGCAGCTCGCTCTCCTTCTACGAGCAGTACTTC.